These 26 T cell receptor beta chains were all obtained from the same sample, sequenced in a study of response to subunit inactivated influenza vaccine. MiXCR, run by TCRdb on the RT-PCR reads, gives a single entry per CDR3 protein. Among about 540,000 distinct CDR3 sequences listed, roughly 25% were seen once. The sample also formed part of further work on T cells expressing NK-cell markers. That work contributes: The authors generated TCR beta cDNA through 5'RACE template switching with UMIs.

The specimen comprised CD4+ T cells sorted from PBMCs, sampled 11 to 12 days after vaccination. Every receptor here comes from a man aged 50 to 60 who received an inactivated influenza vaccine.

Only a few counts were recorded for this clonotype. The CDR3 DNA follows: TGTGCCAGCAGCTCCCAACACCGGAACACTGAAGCTTTCTTT. This codes for CASSSQHRNTEAFF. The V and J genes are TRBV7-2 and TRBJ1-1, with D unresolved. The CDR3 runs to 14 residues. The germline V gene encodes CDR1 SGHTA and CDR2 FQGNSA. Trimming pared 4 bases from V and 1 base from J, leaving 10 bases between.

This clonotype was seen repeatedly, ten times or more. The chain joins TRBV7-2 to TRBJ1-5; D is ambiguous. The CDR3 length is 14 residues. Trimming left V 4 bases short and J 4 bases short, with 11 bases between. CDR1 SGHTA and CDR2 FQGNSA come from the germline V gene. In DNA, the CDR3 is TGTGCCAGCAGCTCAGTGTTCGGTAATCAGCCCCAGCATTTT. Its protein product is CASSSVFGNQPQHF.

DNA of the CDR3: TGTGCCAGCAGCTTAGTAGTCGGACCCAATGAGCAGTTCTTC. This sequence encodes CASSLVVGPNEQFF. J is TRBJ2-1 and V is TRBV11-2; D is ambiguous. Germline-derived CDR1 and CDR2 are SGHAT and FQNNGV. The CDR3 has 14 residues. V was clipped by 1 base and J by 6 bases, with 10 bases between them.

CDR3 nucleotide sequence: TGTGCCAGCAGCTTCCAGGGTCGGGAGCAGTACTTC. As protein: CASSFQGREQYF. The gene calls are TRBV6-1 and TRBJ2-7; TRBD1 might be the D (5 bases). The CDR3 length is 12 residues. The V end was cut by 6 bases, the J end by 7 bases, with 13 bases between. Germline-derived CDR1 and CDR2 are MNHNS and SASEGT.

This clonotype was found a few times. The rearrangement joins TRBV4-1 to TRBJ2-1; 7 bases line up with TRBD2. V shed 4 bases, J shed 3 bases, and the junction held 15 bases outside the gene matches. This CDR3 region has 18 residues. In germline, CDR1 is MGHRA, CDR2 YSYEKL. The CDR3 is CASSRQIRRGGSYNEQFF. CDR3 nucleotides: TGCGCCAGCAGCCGACAAATCCGGCGGGGCGGGAGCTACAATGAGCAGTTCTTC.

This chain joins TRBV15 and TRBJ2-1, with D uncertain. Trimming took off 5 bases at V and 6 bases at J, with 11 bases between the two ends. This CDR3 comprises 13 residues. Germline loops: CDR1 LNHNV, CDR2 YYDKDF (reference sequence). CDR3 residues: CATSQIVSNEQFF. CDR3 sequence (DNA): TGTGCCACCAGCCAGATTGTTAGCAATGAGCAGTTCTTC.

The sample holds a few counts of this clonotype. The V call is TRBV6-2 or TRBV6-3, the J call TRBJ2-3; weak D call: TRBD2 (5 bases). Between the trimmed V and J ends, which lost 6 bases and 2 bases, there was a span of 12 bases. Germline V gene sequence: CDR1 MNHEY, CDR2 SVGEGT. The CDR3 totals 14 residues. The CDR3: CASSSGFFTDTQYF. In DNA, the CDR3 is TGTGCCAGCAGCTCGGGATTCTTCACAGATACGCAGTATTTT.

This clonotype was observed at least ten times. Written as DNA, the CDR3 is TGCAGCGGTTCATCCCACATAGCGGGAGCCTACAATGAGCAGTTCTTC. Translating it yields CSGSSHIAGAYNEQFF. The gene calls are TRBV29-1 and TRBJ2-1, with 9 bases fitting TRBD2. Germline CDR1 reads SQVTM; CDR2 reads ANQGSEA. The CDR3 has 16 residues. V was clipped by 7 bases and J by 2 bases; unmatched bases: 12.

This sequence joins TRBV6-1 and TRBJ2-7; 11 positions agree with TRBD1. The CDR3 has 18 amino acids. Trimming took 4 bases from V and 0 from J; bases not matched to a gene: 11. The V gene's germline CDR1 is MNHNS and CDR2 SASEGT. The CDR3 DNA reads TGTGCCAGCAGTGTCCGGGACAGGGGGGCAGGTGGCTCCTACGAGCAGTACTTC. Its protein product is CASSVRDRGAGGSYEQYF.

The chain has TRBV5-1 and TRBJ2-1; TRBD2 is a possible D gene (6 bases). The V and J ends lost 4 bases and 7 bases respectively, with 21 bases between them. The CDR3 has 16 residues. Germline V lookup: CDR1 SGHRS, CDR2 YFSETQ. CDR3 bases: TGCGCCAGCAGCCGCCCGAGTGTGGGAGGAGGTAATGAGCAGTTCTTC. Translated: CASSRPSVGGGNEQFF.

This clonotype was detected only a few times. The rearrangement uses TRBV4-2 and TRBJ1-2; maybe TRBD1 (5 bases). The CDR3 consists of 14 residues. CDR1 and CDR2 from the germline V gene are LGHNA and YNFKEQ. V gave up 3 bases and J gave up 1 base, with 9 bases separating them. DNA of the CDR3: TGTGCCAGCAGCCATGACAGTGATAACTATGGCTACACCTTC. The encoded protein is CASSHDSDNYGYTF.

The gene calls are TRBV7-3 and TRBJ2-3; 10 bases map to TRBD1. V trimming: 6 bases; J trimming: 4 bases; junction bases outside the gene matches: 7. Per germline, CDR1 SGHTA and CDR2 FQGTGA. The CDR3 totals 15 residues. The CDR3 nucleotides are TGTGCCAGCAGTATAGACAGGGGGCGCCCAGATACGCAGTATTTT. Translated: CASSIDRGRPDTQYF.

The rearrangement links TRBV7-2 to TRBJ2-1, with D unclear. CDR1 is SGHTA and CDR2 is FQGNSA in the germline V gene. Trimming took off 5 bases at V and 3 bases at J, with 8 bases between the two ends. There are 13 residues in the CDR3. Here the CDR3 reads CASSQTVYNEQFF. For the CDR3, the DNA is TGTGCCAGCAGCCAGACTGTCTACAATGAGCAGTTCTTC.

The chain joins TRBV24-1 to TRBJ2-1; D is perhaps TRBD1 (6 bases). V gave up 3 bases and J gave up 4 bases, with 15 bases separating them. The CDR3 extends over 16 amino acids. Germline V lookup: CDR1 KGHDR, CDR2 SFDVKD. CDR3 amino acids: CATSDAQGRRYNEQFF. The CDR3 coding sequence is TGTGCCACCAGTGATGCACAGGGTCGGCGATACAATGAGCAGTTCTTC.

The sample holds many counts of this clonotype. CDR3 in DNA: TGCGCCAGCAGCCAAGCGGGCCGGACGGTATATTTT. Its protein product is CASSQAGRTVYF. V is TRBV4-1 and J is TRBJ2-3; D gene unclear. The V end lost 1 base, the J end lost 15 bases, and 14 bases lay between the germline ends. The CDR3 sequence is 12 residues long. Germline V gene data show CDR1 as MGHRA and CDR2 as YSYEKL.

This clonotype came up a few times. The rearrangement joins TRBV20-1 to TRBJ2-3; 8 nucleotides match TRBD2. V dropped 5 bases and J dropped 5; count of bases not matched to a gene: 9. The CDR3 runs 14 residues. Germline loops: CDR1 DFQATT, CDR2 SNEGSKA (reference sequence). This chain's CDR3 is CSASKAGAGDTQYF. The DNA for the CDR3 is TGCAGTGCTTCGAAAGCGGGAGCGGGAGATACGCAGTATTTT.

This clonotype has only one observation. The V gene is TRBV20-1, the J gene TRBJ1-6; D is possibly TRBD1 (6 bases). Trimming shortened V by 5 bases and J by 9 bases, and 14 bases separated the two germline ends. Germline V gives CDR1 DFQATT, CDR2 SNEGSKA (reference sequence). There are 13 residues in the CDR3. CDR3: CSAQGTASSPLHF. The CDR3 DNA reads TGCAGTGCTCAGGGGACTGCCAGTTCACCCCTCCACTTT.

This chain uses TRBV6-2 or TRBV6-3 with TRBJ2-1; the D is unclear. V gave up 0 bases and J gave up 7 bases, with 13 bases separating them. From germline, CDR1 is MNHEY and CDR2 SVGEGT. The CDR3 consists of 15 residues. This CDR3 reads CASSYSRQVENEQFF. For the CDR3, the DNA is TGTGCCAGCAGTTACTCTAGGCAGGTAGAAAATGAGCAGTTCTTC.

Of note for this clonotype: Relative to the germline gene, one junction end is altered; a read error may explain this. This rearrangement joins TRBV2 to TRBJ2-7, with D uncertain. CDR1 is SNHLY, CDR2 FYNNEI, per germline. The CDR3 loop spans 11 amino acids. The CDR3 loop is CASSLGSHASF. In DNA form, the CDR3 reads TGTGCCAGCAGTCTTGGTTCGCACGCCAGCTTC. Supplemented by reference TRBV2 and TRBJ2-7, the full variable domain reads EPEVTQTPSHQVTQMGQEVILRCVPISNHLYFYWYRQILGQKVEFLVSFYNNEISEKSEIFDDQFSVERPDGSNFTLKIRSTKLEDSAMYFCASSLGSHASFGPGTRLTVT.

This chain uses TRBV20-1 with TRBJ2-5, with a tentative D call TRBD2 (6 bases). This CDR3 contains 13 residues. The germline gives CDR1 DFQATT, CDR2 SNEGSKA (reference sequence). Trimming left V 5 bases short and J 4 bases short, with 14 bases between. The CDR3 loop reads CSASHGGLETQYF. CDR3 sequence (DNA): TGCAGTGCTTCTCATGGGGGGTTAGAGACCCAGTACTTC.

The CDR3 DNA reads TGTGCCAGCTCACGATCATTCGCCGGGTCGATTTACGAGCAGTACTTC. It specifies CASSRSFAGSIYEQYF. The chain employs TRBV18 and TRBJ2-7; no clear D gene. CDR3 length: 16 residues. Germline V gives CDR1 KGHSH, CDR2 LQKENI. With 4 bases removed from V and 4 bases from J, the gap between germline ends came to 20 bases.

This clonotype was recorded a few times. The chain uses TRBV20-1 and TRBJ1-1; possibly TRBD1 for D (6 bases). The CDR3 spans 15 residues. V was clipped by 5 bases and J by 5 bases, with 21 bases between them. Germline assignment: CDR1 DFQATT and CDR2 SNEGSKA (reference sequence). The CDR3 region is CSAGRSRGTRTEAFF. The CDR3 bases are TGCAGTGCTGGAAGATCGAGAGGGACAAGGACTGAAGCTTTCTTT.

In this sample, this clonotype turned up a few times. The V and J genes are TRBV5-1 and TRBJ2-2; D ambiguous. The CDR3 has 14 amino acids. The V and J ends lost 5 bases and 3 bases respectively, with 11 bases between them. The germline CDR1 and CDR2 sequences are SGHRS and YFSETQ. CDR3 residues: CASRRYLDTGELFF. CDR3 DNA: TGCGCCAGCAGAAGGTATCTGGACACCGGGGAGCTGTTTTTT.

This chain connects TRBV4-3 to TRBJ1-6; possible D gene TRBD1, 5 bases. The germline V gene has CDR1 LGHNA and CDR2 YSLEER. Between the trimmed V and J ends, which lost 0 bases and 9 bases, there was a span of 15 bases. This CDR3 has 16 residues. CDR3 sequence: CASSQDWGSRGSPLHF. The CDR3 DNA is TGCGCCAGCAGCCAAGACTGGGGCTCGAGGGGTTCACCCCTCCACTTT.

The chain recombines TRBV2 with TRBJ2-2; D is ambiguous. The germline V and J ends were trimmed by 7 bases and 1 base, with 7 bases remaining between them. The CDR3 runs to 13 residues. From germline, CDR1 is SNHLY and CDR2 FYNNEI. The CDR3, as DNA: TGTGCCAGCATTGGGCGGAACACCGGGGAGCTGTTTTTT. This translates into CASIGRNTGELFF.

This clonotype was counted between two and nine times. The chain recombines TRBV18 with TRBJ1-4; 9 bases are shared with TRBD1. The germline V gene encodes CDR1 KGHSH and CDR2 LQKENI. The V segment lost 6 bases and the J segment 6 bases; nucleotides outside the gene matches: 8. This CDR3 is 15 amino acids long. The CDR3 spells CASSDTGGPDEKLFF. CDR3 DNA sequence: TGTGCCAGCTCGGACACAGGGGGCCCGGATGAAAAACTGTTTTTT.